This T cell receptor (beta chain) derives from a study of blood T cell repertoires in COVID-19. Study summary: Donors in the United States, Italy and Spain gave samples during acute or convalescent COVID-19. Sources were T cells, B-cell-depleted T cells, or PBMCs; the material itself was cDNA or gDNA.

Original processing notes: Reference gene primers were amplified, and this amplification served to estimate nucleated cell counts. The repertoire was sequenced with immunoSEQ multiplex PCR; TCRdb's copy has only in-frame clones and lacks some. From that table come the V and J calls and clone size; the DNA was used to work out D and trimming. The sample includes roughly 240,000 clones, 82% of them seen just once. Germline CDR1 and CDR2: GTSNPN and SVGIG (reference sequence). Trimming cost V 4 bases and J 0 bases, with 24 bases left between them. CDR3 length: 18 amino acids. The chain combines TRBV30 with TRBJ1-1; D is perhaps TRBD1 (6 bases). The material sequenced was peripheral blood. This TCR was recovered from a woman in her 70s with acute or convalescent COVID-19. CDR3 in DNA: TGTGCCTGGATCCATGGCGGGGGCGTGATAACATTGAACACTGAAGCTTTCTTT. Protein sequence: CAWIHGGGVITLNTEAFF.